This TCR beta chain is from a study of identical twins. In TCRdb, the 5' RACE reads were re-called with MiXCR into one record per CDR3 protein. This table holds about 470,000 distinct CDR3 sequences, roughly 26% found once. Germline trimming cut 5 bases from V and 0 bases from J; bases unmatched to any gene: 3. Germline values: CDR1 ENHRY, CDR2 SYGVKD. This CDR3 region has 16 residues. This sample also belongs to another study, concerning T cells expressing NK-cell markers.

The sequencing input was CD4+ T cells sorted from blood. The receptor comes from a woman younger than 35 in good health. The chain links TRBV10-3 to TRBJ2-1; TRBD2 agrees at 11 bases. CDR3 DNA sequence: TGTGCCATCAGTACTACTAGCGGGGGCTCCTACAATGAGCAGTTCTTC. It is translated as CAISTTSGGSYNEQFF.